A selection of T cell receptor beta chains follows, all from one sample in a study of T cell repertoires in cytomegalovirus infection. These receptors' antigens are unknown. TCRdb fed the reads into MiXCR, producing one record per CDR3 protein. The sample includes 250,000 to 300,000 distinct CDR3 sequences, 20% to 25% of them seen just once. The material sequenced was cultured PBMCs, taken from culture after CMV antigen stimulation. Receptors originate from a human donor in good health (CMV status not recorded). Some clones in this sample may be carry-over from other donors' samples. Each CDR3 is given with its conserved first and last residue. The D gene is left open where the match is weak. Clone size appears in some rows only: once, few, many, or a class for an expanded clone.

V,D,size,J,DNA,CDR3
TRBV5-1,-,once,TRBJ2-1,TGCGCCAGCAACGATCAACACAATGAGCAGTTCTTC,CASNDQHNEQFF
TRBV20-1,-,-,TRBJ1-1,TGCAGTGCTCGGGGATTCCGGAACACTGAAGCTTTCTTT,CSARGFRNTEAFF
TRBV28,TRBD1,-,TRBJ1-5,TGTGCCAGCACCAAAGACAGGGGAGAGTATGGCAATCAGCCCCAGCATTTT,CASTKDRGEYGNQPQHF
TRBV12-5,-,-,TRBJ1-2,TGTGCTAGTGGTTTATCGGGGGAGATCTATGGCTACACCTTC,CASGLSGEIYGYTF
TRBV7-2,-,many,TRBJ1-2,TGTGCCAGCAGCCTAATTGGGGGCTATGGCTACACCTTC,CASSLIGGYGYTF
TRBV19,TRBD2,few,TRBJ2-1,TGTGCCAGTAGTATAGCGCGGGAGTACTTTAATGAGCAGTTCTTC,CASSIAREYFNEQFF
TRBV12-5,TRBD2,few,TRBJ2-4,TGTGCTAGTGGTTTGGGCGTACCTAGCGGGAGGGCCTCAGATAGACGTCCCTCCAAAAACATTCAGTACTTC,CASGLGVPSGRASDRRPSKNIQYF
TRBV7-8,TRBD2,many,TRBJ2-1,TGTGCCAGCAGCTTAGAGGCCCCCGGTGGCAGCGGGGCAAATGAGCAGTTCTTC,CASSLEAPGGSGANEQFF
TRBV11-2,TRBD2,-,TRBJ2-1,TGTGCCAGCAGCTTAGACCTAGCGGGGGGAAATGAGCAGTTCTTC,CASSLDLAGGNEQFF
TRBV6-5,-,-,TRBJ1-1,TGTGCCAGCAGTCCGGGACTCCCTAGGGGGACTGAAGCTTTCTTT,CASSPGLPRGTEAFF
TRBV7-9,-,many,TRBJ1-5,TGTGCCAGCAGTAACCGCCGAGCACAGGGAAGAGGTCAGCCCCAGCATTTT,CASSNRRAQGRGQPQHF
TRBV7-2,-,many,TRBJ2-4,TGTGCCAGCAGCTCGGGACCAGAAACCATTCAGTACTTC,CASSSGPETIQYF
TRBV15,-,-,TRBJ2-3,TGTGCCACCAGCAGAAGGGGAGCGGGTGATACGCAGTATTTT,CATSRRGAGDTQYF
TRBV7-3,-,few,TRBJ2-5,TGTGCCAGCAGCTTAACTGGGACAAGCCAAGAGACCCAGTACTTC,CASSLTGTSQETQYF
TRBV5-6,TRBD1,-,TRBJ1-2,TGTGCCAGCAGCTTGAGAGGGGGCCTTAACTATGGCTACACCTTC,CASSLRGGLNYGYTF
TRBV5-5,TRBD2,few,TRBJ2-1,TGTGCCAGCAGCGCAGCGGGGGCCGGCAATGAGCAGTTCTTC,CASSAAGAGNEQFF
TRBV4-1,-,-,TRBJ1-1,TGCGCCAGCAGCCAAGAACGGGGAGACACTGAAGCTTTCTTT,CASSQERGDTEAFF
TRBV19,-,many,TRBJ1-1,TGTGCCAGTAGTATAGATGGGTTTGAAGCTTTCTTT,CASSIDGFEAFF
TRBV12-3/TRBV12-4,-,few,TRBJ1-2,TGTGCCAGCAGTGCGAATGGCTACACCTTC,CASSANGYTF
TRBV24-1,-,-,TRBJ2-1,TGTGCCACCAGTGGCAGAGGGACCATATACAATGAGCAGTTCTTC,CATSGRGTIYNEQFF
TRBV11-3,-,-,TRBJ2-1,TGTGCCAGCAGCTTCTCTAGTCTCCATGAGCAGTTCTTC,CASSFSSLHEQFF
TRBV20-1,-,few,TRBJ2-7,TGCAGTGCTAGAGATCAAAGCTCGTACGAGCAGTACTTC,CSARDQSSYEQYF
TRBV4-2,-,-,TRBJ1-1,TGTGCCAGCAGCCAAGGGCCGGAGACGGACACTGAAGCTTTCTTT,CASSQGPETDTEAFF
TRBV7-2,-,many,TRBJ1-1,TGTGCCAGCAGCCGTGGGGGGGGCGCAGGTGAAGCTTTCTTT,CASSRGGGAGEAFF
TRBV27,-,-,TRBJ2-7,TGTGCCAGCAGTTTTGCGGGGCAGGGAGTTGAGCAGTACTTC,CASSFAGQGVEQYF
TRBV10-3,TRBD1,few,TRBJ1-2,TGTGCCAGCCAGGGGGCGTACGGCTACACCTTC,CASQGAYGYTF
TRBV6-5,-,few,TRBJ2-5,TGTGCCAGCAGTTACTCGAGGGGCAGGCAAAAAGAGACCCAGTACTTC,CASSYSRGRQKETQYF
TRBV29-1,-,few,TRBJ2-1,TGCAGCGTTGAAACCTCCCAGGACAATGAGCAGTTCTTC,CSVETSQDNEQFF
TRBV9,-,-,TRBJ2-7,TGTGCCAGCAGCGTAGGTTCTTGGGACGGGAGCTCCTACGAGCAGTACTTC,CASSVGSWDGSSYEQYF
TRBV6-6,-,-,TRBJ2-5,TGTGCCAGCAGTCCGAGACAGAAAAACAGAGCGGGCGAACAAGAGACCCAGTACTTC,CASSPRQKNRAGEQETQYF
TRBV7-2,TRBD1,many,TRBJ1-5,TGTGCCAGCAGCGAAGACAGGGGGTTTCAGCCCCAGCATTTT,CASSEDRGFQPQHF
TRBV7-2,-,many,TRBJ2-1,TGTGCCAGCAGCTTAGCCCCGGGCCGGAAGGACAATGAGCAGTTCTTC,CASSLAPGRKDNEQFF
TRBV7-2,TRBD2,many,TRBJ2-5,TGTGCCAGCAGCTTACGACTAGCGGGAGGAAGAGAGACCCAGTACTTC,CASSLRLAGGRETQYF
TRBV7-9,TRBD1,few,TRBJ1-2,TGTGCCAGCAGCTTAGCCCAGCCAGGGGGCTATGGCTACACCTTC,CASSLAQPGGYGYTF
TRBV11-2,-,-,TRBJ2-1,TGTGCCAGCAGCTTCCTCAGAGCGATTGGGAATGAGCAGTTCTTC,CASSFLRAIGNEQFF
TRBV9,TRBD2,-,TRBJ2-1,TGTGCCAGCAGCGTAGGGGCTAGCGGGAGAGTTTACAATGAGCAGTTCTTC,CASSVGASGRVYNEQFF
TRBV20-1,-,-,TRBJ2-5,TGCAGTGCTAGAGATGAGGGGTTCCAAGAGACCCAGTACTTC,CSARDEGFQETQYF
TRBV11-2,-,-,TRBJ1-1,TGTGCCAGCAGTCCCAGGGAGATGTCCACTGAAGCTTTCTTT,CASSPREMSTEAFF
TRBV7-2,-,many,TRBJ2-1,TGTGCCAGCAGCTTAGCGATAGGTGGTTTGGACAATGAGCAGTTCTTC,CASSLAIGGLDNEQFF
TRBV12-3/TRBV12-4,TRBD1,few,TRBJ1-1,TGTGCCAGCAGTTTAGACGGTCAGGGGGGAGCTTTCTTT,CASSLDGQGGAFF
TRBV7-2,TRBD1,many,TRBJ1-1,TGTGCCAGCAGCTCGGGACACAGGGGGTCGGCTTTCTTT,CASSSGHRGSAFF
TRBV28,TRBD2,-,TRBJ2-2,TGTGCCAGCAGCTATTCCGGGAGGGGCAACACCGGGGAGCTGTTTTTT,CASSYSGRGNTGELFF